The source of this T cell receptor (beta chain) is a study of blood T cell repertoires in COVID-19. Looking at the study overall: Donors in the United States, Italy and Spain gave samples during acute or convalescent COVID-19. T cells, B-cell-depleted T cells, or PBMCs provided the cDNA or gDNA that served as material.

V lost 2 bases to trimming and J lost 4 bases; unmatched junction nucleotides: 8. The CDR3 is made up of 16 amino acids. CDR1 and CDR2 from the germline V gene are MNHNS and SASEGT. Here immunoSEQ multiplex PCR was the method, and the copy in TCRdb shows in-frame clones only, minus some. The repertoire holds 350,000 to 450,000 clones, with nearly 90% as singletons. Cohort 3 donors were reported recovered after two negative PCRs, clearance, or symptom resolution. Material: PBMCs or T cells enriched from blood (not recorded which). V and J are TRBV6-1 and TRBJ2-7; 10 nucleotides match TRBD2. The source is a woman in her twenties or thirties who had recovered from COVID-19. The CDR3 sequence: CASSESPSGRGYEQYF. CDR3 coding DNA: TGTGCCAGCAGTGAAAGTCCCAGCGGGAGGGGGTACGAGCAGTACTTC.